This TCR beta chain was identified during a study of Graves' ophthalmopathy and Graves' hyperthyroidism. Many counts were recorded for this clonotype. The CDR3 runs 16 residues. The germline gives CDR1 SGHRS, CDR2 YFSETQ. V was clipped by 0 bases and J by 0 bases, with 12 bases between them. Stable hyperthyroidism denotes an absence of ophthalmopathy throughout 18 months of follow-up. Hyperthyroidism in these 18- to 65-year-old patients was newly diagnosed, lasting under 2 months. Reliance was placed on clinical symptoms, serum thyroxine, TRAb, thyroid ultrasound and orbital computed tomography for diagnosis. Amplification of the TCR beta CDR3 regions used RNA transcripts (as template). First-round RT-PCR relied on HTBI primers, and a second-round multiplex PCR came next. From the multiplex PCR reads, TCRdb called clonotypes with MiXCR, one entry per CDR3 protein. The profile shows 400,000 or so distinct CDR3 sequences, about a sixth of them singletons.

Sequencing input: peripheral blood. The V gene is TRBV5-1, the J gene TRBJ2-5; perhaps TRBD2 as D (6 bases). This TCR was sampled from an adult woman with stable Graves' hyperthyroidism. Here the CDR3 reads CASSLERVSYQETQYF. The DNA for the CDR3 is TGCGCCAGCAGCTTGGAGCGGGTATCGTACCAAGAGACCCAGTACTTC. The variable domain in full, completed from reference TRBV5-1 and TRBJ2-5, reads KAGVTQTPRYLIKTRGQQVTLSCSPISGHRSVSWYQQTPGQGLQFLFEYFSETQRNKGNFPGRFSGRQFSNSRSEMNVSTLELGDSALYLCASSLERVSYQETQYFGPGTRLLVL.